The 17 T cell receptor beta chains in this list originate from one sample, sequenced in a study of control samples from healthy donors and cancer patients. Generated by immunoSEQ multiplex PCR, the TCRdb table keeps only in-frame clones and is missing some. This table holds approximately 54,000 clones, roughly 90% found once. The sequencing sample was made of PBMCs. The receptors originated from a man aged 50-60 years with head and neck cancer.

The rearrangement links TRBV6-2 or TRBV6-3 to TRBJ2-3; D ambiguous. The CDR3 sequence is 12 residues long. With 3 bases removed from V and 4 bases from J, the gap between germline ends came to 5 bases. Germline V gives CDR1 MNHEY, CDR2 SVGEGT. CDR3 protein: CASSYPPDTQYF. CDR3 coding DNA: TGTGCCAGCAGTTATCCCCCAGATACGCAGTATTTT.

This rearrangement joins TRBV7-3 to TRBJ1-2; the D gene is possibly TRBD1 (5 bases). This CDR3 is built from 15 residues. V was trimmed by 5 bases and J by 0 bases, leaving 13 bases between them. Looked up from germline, CDR1 is SGHTA and CDR2 is FQGTGA. DNA of the CDR3: TGTGCCAGCAGCCCCAGCGGGGGGACTAACTATGGCTACACCTTC. This translates into CASSPSGGTNYGYTF. The full variable domain, completed using reference TRBV7-3 and TRBJ1-2, is GAGVSQTPSNKVTEKGKYVELRCDPISGHTALYWYRQSLGQGPEFLIYFQGTGAADDSGLPNDRFFAVRPEGSVSTLKIQRTERGDSAVYLCASSPSGGTNYGYTFGSGTRLTVV.

This sequence joins TRBV27 and TRBJ1-5, with a possible D match to TRBD1 (5 bases). Germline V gene lookup returns CDR1 MNHEY and CDR2 SMNVEV (reference sequence). Trimming pared 5 bases from V and 4 bases from J, leaving 18 bases between. The CDR3 loop spans 16 amino acids. The chain's CDR3 is CASSPAGTASNQPQHF. The CDR3 DNA is TGTGCCAGCAGTCCCGCCGGGACGGCTTCAAATCAGCCCCAGCATTTT.

This sequence joins TRBV5-1 and TRBJ1-6; a possible D gene is TRBD1 (6 bases). Trimming left V 3 bases short and J 0 bases short, with 16 bases between. Germline V CDR1 and CDR2: SGHRS, YFSETQ. The CDR3 runs 18 residues. In DNA form, the CDR3 reads TGCGCCAGCAGCTATGGCAGCGGGGGCAGCTCCTATAATTCACCCCTCCACTTT. It codes for CASSYGSGGSSYNSPLHF.

The chain joins TRBV28 to TRBJ2-7; the match to TRBD2 covers 8 bases. The CDR3 is 15 amino acids. The trim removed 8 bases at V and 0 bases at J, leaving 9 bases unmatched. Per the germline V gene, CDR1 is MDHEN and CDR2 is SYDVKM. The CDR3 region is CASCPTSVSSYEQYF. CDR3 DNA sequence: TGTGCCAGCTGCCCGACTAGCGTGAGCTCCTACGAGCAGTACTTC.

This clone was recorded a few times. V and J are TRBV6-5 and TRBJ2-7; D may be TRBD1 (6 bases). Trimming removed 6 bases from V and 9 bases from J, with 15 bases in between. The CDR3 runs to 12 residues. Germline V CDR1 and CDR2: MNHEY, SVGAGI. CDR3 bases: TGTGCCAGCAGCATGACAGGAACGGGGCAGTACTTC. Translation: CASSMTGTGQYF.

The rearrangement links TRBV6-2 or TRBV6-3 to TRBJ1-5; 8 bases align to TRBD1. The germline gives CDR1 MNHEY, CDR2 SVGEGT. There are 17 residues in the CDR3. Germline trimming cut 2 bases from V and 1 base from J; bases unmatched to any gene: 7. The CDR3 reads CASSYQEDRGSNQPQHF. The CDR3 nucleotides are TGTGCCAGCAGTTACCAAGAAGACAGGGGAAGCAATCAGCCCCAGCATTTT.

This sequence joins TRBV2 and TRBJ2-7; possible D gene TRBD2, 6 bases. The germline gives CDR1 SNHLY, CDR2 FYNNEI. V was pared by 7 bases and J by 6 bases, with 19 bases between. The CDR3 sequence is 14 residues long. The chain's CDR3 is CASTEGLDLFEQYF. The CDR3 DNA is TGTGCCAGCACCGAGGGACTCGACCTCTTCGAGCAGTACTTC.

This clone was picked up one time. The chain has TRBV10-3 and TRBJ2-6; 11 bases align to TRBD1. Germline lookup yields CDR1 ENHRY and CDR2 SYGVKD. This CDR3 is built from 17 residues. Germline trimming cut 4 bases from V and 2 bases from J; bases unmatched to any gene: 4. The CDR3 nucleotides read TGTGCCATCAGTGTAGGGACAGGGGGAACTGGGGCCAACGTCCTGACTTTC. Its translation is CAISVGTGGTGANVLTF.

The rearrangement joins TRBV7-8 to TRBJ1-3, with D unclear. The CDR3 has 15 amino acids. V was cut by 6 bases and J by 4 bases, with 16 bases left in between. Germline V gene data show CDR1 as SGHVS and CDR2 as FQNEAQ. The CDR3 nucleotides read TGTGCCAGCAGTATAACCCTGGGCTCGGGAAACACCATATATTTT. This encodes CASSITLGSGNTIYF.

The V call is TRBV5-1, the J call TRBJ2-7; 14 bases line up with TRBD2. Germline V CDR1 and CDR2: SGHRS, YFSETQ. This CDR3 spans 15 amino acids. Unmatched junction bases numbered 2, after V lost 3 bases and J lost 3 bases. The CDR3 spells CASSSTSGGGYEQYF. CDR3 coding DNA: TGCGCCAGCAGCTCGACTAGCGGGGGGGGCTACGAGCAGTACTTC.

This chain links TRBV6-5 with TRBJ2-5; D is possibly TRBD1 (6 bases). V gave up 0 bases and J gave up 5 bases, with 16 bases separating them. The CDR3 has 16 residues. Germline V CDR1 and CDR2: MNHEY, SVGAGI. This CDR3 is CASSYSWGQPGETQYF. For the CDR3, the DNA is TGTGCCAGCAGTTACTCATGGGGGCAGCCTGGGGAGACCCAGTACTTC.

J is TRBJ1-5 and V is TRBV6-2 or TRBV6-3; D is uncertain. Germline lookup yields CDR1 MNHEY and CDR2 SVGEGT. The CDR3 is made up of 15 amino acids. V dropped 6 bases and J dropped 0 bases, with 12 bases sitting between them. The CDR3 loop is CASSLGPFSNQPQHF. The CDR3 DNA reads as TGTGCCAGCAGCCTAGGACCGTTTAGCAATCAGCCCCAGCATTTT.

The chain employs TRBV7-9 and TRBJ1-1, with 7 bases lining up with TRBD1. The ends lost 7 bases at V and 1 base at J; junction bases unmatched: 9. This CDR3 has 15 residues. CDR1 is SEHNR, CDR2 FQNEAQ, per germline (reference sequence). In nucleotides, the CDR3 is TGTGCCAGCATCCTCCCGGGACAGAGGAACACTGAAGCTTTCTTT. Amino acid sequence: CASILPGQRNTEAFF.

This rearrangement joins TRBV4-1 to TRBJ1-2; D is possibly TRBD1 (5 bases). Germline-derived CDR1 and CDR2 are MGHRA and YSYEKL. V shed 1 base and J shed 0 bases, with 30 bases lying between them. The CDR3 is 22 residues long. CDR3 region: CASSQGRASPFRGGATNYGYTF. DNA for the CDR3: TGCGCCAGCAGCCAAGGTCGGGCGTCGCCGTTTAGGGGAGGGGCAACTAACTATGGCTACACCTTC.

The genes are TRBV24-1 and TRBJ2-1, with a weak D call TRBD1 (5 bases). With 7 bases removed from V and 3 bases from J, the gap between germline ends came to 9 bases. This CDR3 contains 13 residues. From germline, CDR1 is KGHDR and CDR2 SFDVKD. The chain's CDR3 is CATSSTDYNEQFF. In DNA, the CDR3 is TGTGCCACCAGCTCGACAGACTACAATGAGCAGTTCTTC.

V is TRBV7-3 and J is TRBJ2-1; D gene uncertain. The CDR3 is 13 residues long. The germline gives CDR1 SGHTA, CDR2 FQGTGA. V lost 0 bases and J lost 7, with 7 bases in between. CDR3 protein: CASSLTGGNEQFF. The CDR3 region has the DNA TGTGCCAGCAGCTTAACCGGTGGGAATGAGCAGTTCTTC.